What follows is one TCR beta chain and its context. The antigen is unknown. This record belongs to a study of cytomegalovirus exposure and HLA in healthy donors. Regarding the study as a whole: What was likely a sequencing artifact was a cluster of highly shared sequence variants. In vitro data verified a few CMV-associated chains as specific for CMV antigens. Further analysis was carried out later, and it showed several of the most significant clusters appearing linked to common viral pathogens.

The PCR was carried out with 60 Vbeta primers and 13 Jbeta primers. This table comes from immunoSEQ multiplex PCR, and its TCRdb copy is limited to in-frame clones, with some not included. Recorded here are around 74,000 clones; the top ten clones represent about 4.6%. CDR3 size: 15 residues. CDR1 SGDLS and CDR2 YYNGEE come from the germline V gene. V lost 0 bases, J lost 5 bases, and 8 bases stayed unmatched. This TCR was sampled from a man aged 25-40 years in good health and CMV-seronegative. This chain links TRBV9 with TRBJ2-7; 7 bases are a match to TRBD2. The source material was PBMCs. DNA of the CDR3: TGTGCCAGCAGCGTAGCCGGGGGGAGTCAAAACGAGCAGTACTTC. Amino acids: CASSVAGGSQNEQYF.